These 27 T cell receptor beta chains originate from one sample sequenced in a study of blood T cell repertoires in COVID-19 (dated by TCRdb to between 2020 and 2021). Library method: the immunoSEQ multiplex PCR assay. Not all clones reach the TCRdb copy of this immuneACCESS table, which keeps in-frame sequences only. Checked studies attribute under half of the gap to unresolved V genes and leave the rest unexplained. This sample lists more than 110,000 clones; about 81% were detected once. The ten largest clones represent around 4% of the sample. Source material: peripheral blood. The receptors shown here come from a woman at least 80 years old with acute or convalescent COVID-19.

The chain employs TRBV6-1 and TRBJ1-6; no clear D. Per germline, CDR1 MNHNS and CDR2 SASEGT. This CDR3 has 12 amino acids. V gave up 1 base and J gave up 12 bases, with 7 bases separating them. DNA of the CDR3: TGTGCCAGCAGTGAAGGGTCGCGACCCCTCCACTTT. It yields the protein CASSEGSRPLHF.

This clone was observed a handful of times. The chain joins TRBV30 to TRBJ2-1; D possibly corresponds to TRBD2 (6 bases). Germline CDR1 GTSNPN, CDR2 SVGIG (reference sequence). This CDR3 has 14 residues. The V gene lost 4 bases and the J gene lost 0 bases, with 10 bases spanning the gap. For the CDR3, the DNA is TGTGCCTGGATAGCGGAGAGCTCCTACAATGAGCAGTTCTTC. Its translation: CAWIAESSYNEQFF.

The rearrangement links TRBV30 to TRBJ1-5; 9 nucleotides line up with TRBD1. After removal of 1 base from V and 6 bases from J, the junction contained 4 bases not matched to a gene. Germline loops: CDR1 GTSNPN, CDR2 SVGIG (reference sequence). The CDR3 consists of 14 residues. This chain's CDR3 is CAWSDGQGIQPQHF. CDR3 DNA sequence: TGTGCCTGGAGTGACGGACAGGGGATTCAGCCCCAGCATTTT.

The rearrangement uses TRBV5-1 and TRBJ2-1; 9 bases map to TRBD2. V dropped 4 bases and J dropped 4; count of bases not matched to a gene: 9. The CDR3 has 16 residues. In germline, CDR1 is SGHRS, CDR2 YFSETQ. CDR3: CASSGGSSGGYNEQFF. The CDR3 DNA reads TGCGCCAGCAGCGGCGGATCCAGCGGGGGGTACAATGAGCAGTTCTTC.

This sequence joins TRBV7-7 and TRBJ1-1, with TRBD1 matching over 7 bases. The CDR3 is made up of 15 amino acids. Germline V lookup: CDR1 SSHAT, CDR2 FNYEAQ (reference sequence). V lost 1 base and J lost 2; bases outside the gene matches: 4. CDR3 residues: CASSLGAGGNTEAFF. Written as DNA, the CDR3 is TGTGCCAGCAGCTTAGGGGCAGGGGGAAACACTGAAGCTTTCTTT.

To note about this clone: A junction boundary mismatches the germline segment, possibly from a read error. The chain joins TRBV5-1 to TRBJ2-1; D remains ambiguous. Germline values: CDR1 SGHRS, CDR2 YFSETQ. The CDR3 consists of 13 residues. This CDR3 reads CASSPGSHNEQFF. CDR3 DNA sequence: TGCGCCAGCAGCCCTGGCTCCCACAATGAGCAGTTCTTC.

This chain uses TRBV7-8 with TRBJ2-1, with TRBD1 matching over 8 bases. The V gene end was trimmed by 5 bases and the J gene end by 4 bases; junction bases not matched to a gene: 7. Germline assignment: CDR1 SGHVS and CDR2 FQNEAQ. The CDR3 runs to 15 residues. As DNA, the CDR3 is TGTGCCAGCAGCCCACAGGGGGGTAAATACAATGAGCAGTTCTTC. Protein: CASSPQGGKYNEQFF. Using reference TRBV7-8 and TRBJ2-1 for the parts outside the CDR3, the full variable domain is GAGVSQSPRYKVAKRGQDVALRCDPISGHVSLFWYQQALGQGPEFLTYFQNEAQLDKSGLPSDRFFAERPEGSVSTLKIQRTQQEDSAVYLCASSPQGGKYNEQFFGPGTRLTVL.

The chain links TRBV2 to TRBJ1-2; 8 bases map to TRBD1. V lost 3 bases and J lost 8; bases outside the gene matches: 11. CDR1 is SNHLY and CDR2 is FYNNEI in the germline V gene. This CDR3 contains 15 residues. CDR3 sequence reads: CASSETDRAGGGYTF. The CDR3 nucleotides are TGTGCCAGCAGTGAGACGGACCGGGCAGGGGGCGGCTACACCTTC.

The chain joins TRBV5-1 to TRBJ2-5; 7 bases match TRBD2. J lost 3 bases, V lost 4 bases, and 3 bases had no gene match. Germline V lookup: CDR1 SGHRS, CDR2 YFSETQ. CDR3 length: 13 amino acids. In nucleotides, the CDR3 is TGCGCCAGCAGCACCGGACTAGAAGAGACCCAGTACTTC. The encoded protein is CASSTGLEETQYF. The entire variable domain, with the rest obtained from reference TRBV5-1 and TRBJ2-5, is as follows: KAGVTQTPRYLIKTRGQQVTLSCSPISGHRSVSWYQQTPGQGLQFLFEYFSETQRNKGNFPGRFSGRQFSNSRSEMNVSTLELGDSALYLCASSTGLEETQYFGPGTRLLVL.

This rearrangement joins TRBV10-1 to TRBJ1-6; no clear D gene. This CDR3 is built from 13 residues. Germline values: CDR1 WNHNN, CDR2 SYGVQD (reference sequence). Trimming cost V 2 bases and J 10 bases, with 9 bases left between them. In nucleotides, the CDR3 is TGCGCCAGCAGTGAGAATTCGGGATCACCCCTCCACTTT. Protein: CASSENSGSPLHF.

V usage is TRBV27 and J usage is TRBJ2-7; no clear D gene. The V gene lost 0 bases and the J gene lost 2 bases, with 5 bases spanning the gap. This CDR3 has 13 amino acids. The V gene's germline CDR1 is MNHEY and CDR2 SMNVEV (reference sequence). The CDR3 reads CASSLSTTYEQYF. CDR3 sequence (DNA): TGTGCCAGCAGTTTATCCACTACCTACGAGCAGTACTTC.

The V and J genes are TRBV5-6 and TRBJ1-1; 8 nucleotides align to TRBD1. Trimming at V came to 4 bases and at J to 5 bases, leaving 13 bases not matched to a gene. The germline gives CDR1 SGHDT, CDR2 YYEEEE. This CDR3 region has 16 residues. CDR3 in amino acids: CASSPGTGGKRTEAFF. Written as DNA, the CDR3 is TGTGCCAGCAGCCCCGGGACAGGTGGCAAACGAACTGAAGCTTTCTTT.

The rearrangement joins TRBV28 to TRBJ1-1; TRBD1 is a possible D gene (5 bases). Germline loops: CDR1 MDHEN, CDR2 SYDVKM. CDR3 size: 14 residues. The V end was cut by 4 bases, the J end by 6 bases, with 15 bases between. The DNA for the CDR3 is TGTGCCAGCAGTTCGGTGGGGGGTAGGGCTGAAGCTTTCTTT. Residues: CASSSVGGRAEAFF.

Only a few counts were recorded for this clone. The V and J genes are TRBV18 and TRBJ1-2, with TRBD1 matching over 11 bases. CDR1 is KGHSH and CDR2 is LQKENI in the germline V gene. The CDR3 has 14 residues. The J segment lost 4 bases and the V segment lost 4 bases, leaving 2 bases of the junction unmatched. The CDR3 spells CASSRTGGGYGYTF. The CDR3 nucleotides are TGTGCCAGCTCACGGACAGGGGGCGGCTATGGCTACACCTTC.

J is TRBJ1-1 and V is TRBV19; D gene unclear. Germline V gene sequence: CDR1 LNHDA, CDR2 SQIVND (reference sequence). This CDR3 is built from 14 residues. The V end was cut by 1 base, the J end by 3 bases, with 9 bases between. The CDR3 bases are TGTGCCAGTAGTATAGGACTTTTGGACACTGAAGCTTTCTTT. Encoded protein: CASSIGLLDTEAFF.

The chain combines TRBV24-1 with TRBJ2-1; D perhaps matches TRBD1 (5 bases). CDR3 length equals 12 residues. Germline lookup yields CDR1 KGHDR and CDR2 SFDVKD. Deletions cut 8 bases from V and 5 bases from J, with 9 bases between. CDR3 bases: TGTGCCACCAAAGACAGCCACAATGAGCAGTTCTTC. It encodes CATKDSHNEQFF.

The V and J genes are TRBV2 and TRBJ2-1, with 14 nucleotides matching TRBD2. J was trimmed by 9 bases and V by 6 bases; bases with no gene match: 10. Per germline, CDR1 SNHLY and CDR2 FYNNEI. This CDR3 is built from 16 residues. This CDR3 reads CASRVPGLAGEGEQFF. CDR3 in DNA: TGTGCCAGCAGGGTACCGGGACTAGCGGGAGAGGGTGAGCAGTTCTTC. The full variable domain, rest sourced from reference TRBV2 and TRBJ2-1, is EPEVTQTPSHQVTQMGQEVILRCVPISNHLYFYWYRQILGQKVEFLVSFYNNEISEKSEIFDDQFSVERPDGSNFTLKIRSTKLEDSAMYFCASRVPGLAGEGEQFFGPGTRLTVL.

The V and J genes are TRBV11-2 and TRBJ1-3; 8 nucleotides line up with TRBD1. V gave up 5 bases and J gave up 2 bases; unmatched junction bases: 5. Germline V gene lookup returns CDR1 SGHAT and CDR2 FQNNGV. The CDR3 spans 15 residues. CDR3 amino acids: CASSTRTGPGNTIYF. DNA of the CDR3: TGTGCCAGCAGCACCAGGACAGGGCCTGGAAACACCATATATTTT.

This clone was detected ten times or more. The CDR3 nucleotides are TGCGCCAGCAGTGAACCGGGACTACCTTGGGATGAGCAGTTCTTC. It translates to CASSEPGLPWDEQFF. This sequence joins TRBV10-2 and TRBJ2-1; TRBD2 matches at 7 bases. This CDR3 has 15 amino acids. Germline V gene data show CDR1 as WSHSY and CDR2 as SAAADI. Trimming took 3 bases from V and 8 from J; bases not matched to a gene: 10.

This chain connects TRBV5-1 to TRBJ2-7, with D perhaps matching TRBD1 (6 bases). Germline V gives CDR1 SGHRS, CDR2 YFSETQ. The V end was cut by 2 bases, the J end by 5 bases, with 17 bases between. This CDR3 comprises 15 residues. CDR3 protein: CASSFGVRGLDEQYF. The CDR3 coding sequence is TGCGCCAGCAGCTTCGGTGTCAGGGGATTGGACGAGCAGTACTTC.

The sample holds one count of this clone. The chain carries TRBV5-5 and TRBJ2-1; tentative D call: TRBD2 (5 bases). Trimming cost V 1 base and J 10 bases, with 18 bases left between them. CDR1 and CDR2 from the germline V gene are SGHKS and YYEKEE (reference sequence). The CDR3 is made up of 15 amino acids. The CDR3 sequence: CASSLTRSSSWEQFF. CDR3 sequence (DNA): TGTGCCAGCAGCTTGACTAGATCCTCCTCGTGGGAGCAGTTCTTC.

This sequence joins TRBV5-1 and TRBJ1-2; D unclear. Germline V gives CDR1 SGHRS, CDR2 YFSETQ. The CDR3 has 14 residues. Trimming removed 0 bases at V and 5 bases at J, with 11 bases between. The DNA of the CDR3 is TGCGCCAGCAGCTTGGCCGTCGGAGTTTATGGCTACACCTTC. This gives the protein CASSLAVGVYGYTF.

This clone was detected only once. The V gene is TRBV27, the J gene TRBJ1-5; 7 nucleotides match TRBD1. The CDR3 has 15 amino acids. The trim removed 5 bases at V and 5 bases at J, leaving 9 bases unmatched. Per germline, CDR1 MNHEY and CDR2 SMNVEV (reference sequence). CDR3 nucleotide sequence: TGTGCCAGCAGTCCCCACGACAGGGCCGATCAGCCCCAGCATTTT. It translates to CASSPHDRADQPQHF.

The chain recombines TRBV28 with TRBJ2-5; 13 nucleotides line up with TRBD2. The CDR3 extends over 18 amino acids. Germline values: CDR1 MDHEN, CDR2 SYDVKM. The J segment lost 5 bases and the V segment lost 1 base, leaving 10 bases of the junction unmatched. CDR3 residues: CASSLSWTSGSSLETQYF. CDR3 bases: TGTGCCAGCAGTTTATCATGGACTAGCGGGAGTAGTTTGGAGACCCAGTACTTC.

This clone turned up a few times. The rearrangement uses TRBV19 and TRBJ1-1, with D tentatively TRBD1 (5 bases). V was clipped by 6 bases and J by 1 base, with 18 bases between them. Germline V gene sequence: CDR1 LNHDA, CDR2 SQIVND (reference sequence). The CDR3 spans 16 residues. CDR3 in DNA: TGTGCCAGTAGCACGGGACTTGTGACGGAGAACACTGAAGCTTTCTTT. Protein product: CASSTGLVTENTEAFF.

The chain recombines TRBV5-1 with TRBJ1-1, with 10 positions matching TRBD1. J lost 4 bases, V lost 3 bases, and 6 bases had no gene match. The germline gives CDR1 SGHRS, CDR2 YFSETQ. There are 15 residues in the CDR3. The CDR3 sequence: CASSWSGQGSTEAFF. The CDR3, as DNA: TGCGCCAGCAGCTGGTCGGGACAGGGGAGCACTGAAGCTTTCTTT. Combining the CDR3 with reference TRBV5-1 and TRBJ1-1 gives the whole variable domain KAGVTQTPRYLIKTRGQQVTLSCSPISGHRSVSWYQQTPGQGLQFLFEYFSETQRNKGNFPGRFSGRQFSNSRSEMNVSTLELGDSALYLCASSWSGQGSTEAFFGQGTRLTVV.

This chain connects TRBV6-5 to TRBJ1-5; D uncertain. CDR1 is MNHEY and CDR2 is SVGAGI in the germline V gene. This CDR3 is built from 14 residues. V lost 4 bases, J lost 6 bases, and 13 bases lay in between. The CDR3 DNA is TGTGCCAGCAGTTTAACGATGGAGGCTCAGCCCCAGCATTTT. It codes for CASSLTMEAQPQHF.